Following are 18 T cell receptor beta chains from one sample sequenced in a study of T cell responses to AZD1222 COVID-19 vaccine. Method: immunoSEQ multiplex PCR; TCRdb's copy keeps in-frame clones and lacks some. This sample yields 130,000 to 150,000 clones, of which about nine tenths are seen a single time; 1.7% belongs to the top ten. Material: peripheral blood, obtained on day 0 of AZD1222 vaccination. Source of these receptors: an adult in good health.

This chain joins TRBV5-1 and TRBJ1-2; no clear D. V lost 1 base and J lost 6, with 16 bases in between. The CDR3 extends over 15 amino acids. Germline V gives CDR1 SGHRS, CDR2 YFSETQ. CDR3 bases: TGCGCCAGCAGCTTGCAGGCCTTTAGTGAGAATGGCTACACCTTC. This encodes CASSLQAFSENGYTF.

This chain joins TRBV5-1 and TRBJ1-1; D is ambiguous. Looked up from germline, CDR1 is SGHRS and CDR2 is YFSETQ. The V gene lost 0 bases and the J gene lost 1 base, with 7 bases spanning the gap. The CDR3 runs 14 residues. The CDR3 sequence: CASSLAGENTEAFF. In nucleotides, the CDR3 is TGCGCCAGCAGCTTGGCCGGGGAGAACACTGAAGCTTTCTTT.

The CDR3 coding sequence is TGCAGTGCTAGTGGGACGGATTTAGCTTTCTTT. Translation: CSASGTDLAFF. The V and J genes are TRBV20-1 and TRBJ1-1; D might be TRBD1 (5 bases). V dropped 3 bases and J dropped 10 bases, with 12 bases sitting between them. Germline lookup yields CDR1 DFQATT and CDR2 SNEGSKA (reference sequence). The CDR3 contains 11 residues.

The J gene is TRBJ1-2, the V gene TRBV11-2, with 7 nucleotides matching TRBD1. This CDR3 has 15 amino acids. Trimming removed 0 bases from V and 4 bases from J; junction bases left unmatched: 5. Germline V CDR1 and CDR2: SGHAT, FQNNGV. The CDR3 DNA is TGTGCCAGCAGCTTAGAGGGACAGCTACTCTATGGCTACACCTTC. Translated: CASSLEGQLLYGYTF. Variable domain in full (rest from reference TRBV11-2 and TRBJ1-2): EAGVAQSPRYKIIEKRQSVAFWCNPISGHATLYWYQQILGQGPKLLIQFQNNGVVDDSQLPKDRFSAERLKGVDSTLKIQPAKLEDSAVYLCASSLEGQLLYGYTFGSGTRLTVV.

The gene calls are TRBV12-5 and TRBJ2-1; 7 nucleotides match TRBD1. CDR1 is LGHNT and CDR2 is FRNRAP in the germline V gene. The CDR3 is made up of 16 amino acids. V dropped 7 bases and J dropped 5; count of bases not matched to a gene: 14. Written as DNA, the CDR3 is TGTGCTAGTGCCCCTCTCGCCGGGACAGCCAACAATGAGCAGTTCTTC. It yields the protein CASAPLAGTANNEQFF.

The V and J genes are TRBV4-1 and TRBJ2-2; D is ambiguous. The CDR3 extends over 17 amino acids. Trimming stripped 0 bases from V and 3 bases from J, with 14 bases between. The V gene's germline CDR1 is MGHRA and CDR2 YSYEKL. CDR3 coding DNA: TGCGCCAGCAGCCAAGAAAAAGGGCGTCCGTACACCGGGGAGCTGTTTTTT. It codes for CASSQEKGRPYTGELFF.

The rearrangement joins TRBV15 to TRBJ1-2, with D unresolved. The CDR3 sequence is 15 residues long. Germline V lookup: CDR1 LNHNV, CDR2 YYDKDF (reference sequence). The V gene lost 5 bases and the J gene lost 2 bases, with 15 bases spanning the gap. CDR3 sequence reads: CATSPDRRANYGYTF. In DNA, the CDR3 is TGTGCCACCAGCCCAGACCGCCGGGCCAACTATGGCTACACCTTC.

This clone was recorded once. The chain joins TRBV4-1 to TRBJ1-2; D gene ambiguous. With 2 bases removed from V and 6 bases from J, the gap between germline ends came to 16 bases. This CDR3 is built from 15 residues. Per the germline V gene, CDR1 is MGHRA and CDR2 is YSYEKL. DNA of the CDR3: TGCGCCAGCAGCCAACCGAGGGCAAAGATAAATGGCTACACCTTC. The encoded protein is CASSQPRAKINGYTF.

The chain links TRBV5-1 to TRBJ2-7, with 9 nucleotides matching TRBD1. V was clipped by 0 bases and J by 5 bases; unmatched bases: 6. Germline CDR1 is SGHRS and CDR2 is YFSETQ. The CDR3 is 15 amino acids. The CDR3 region has the DNA TGCGCCAGCAGCTTGGATGGGACAGGGTTGAACGAGCAGTACTTC. It yields the protein CASSLDGTGLNEQYF.

The chain employs TRBV7-8 and TRBJ2-3, with TRBD2 matching 12 bases. V trimming: 5 bases; J trimming: 0 bases; junction bases outside the gene matches: 21. CDR3 length equals 22 residues. Per the germline V gene, CDR1 is SGHVS and CDR2 is FQNEAQ. The CDR3: CASSPRPSGRAGPHYSTDTQYF. The CDR3 nucleotides are TGTGCCAGCAGCCCACGCCCTAGCGGGAGGGCCGGTCCACATTATAGCACAGATACGCAGTATTTT.

V is TRBV18 and J is TRBJ2-1, with 7 bases matching TRBD2. V lost 4 bases and J lost 4; bases outside the gene matches: 13. CDR3 length equals 17 residues. In germline, CDR1 is KGHSH, CDR2 LQKENI. CDR3 nucleotide sequence: TGTGCCAGCTCACGTCCTGAGGGGCGGGGGTTTTACAATGAGCAGTTCTTC. Translating it yields CASSRPEGRGFYNEQFF.

V gene TRBV6-5 combines with J gene TRBJ1-5; a possible D gene is TRBD1 (6 bases). Trimming cost V 10 bases and J 3 bases, with 16 bases left between them. Germline CDR1 is MNHEY and CDR2 is SVGAGI. This CDR3 region has 14 residues. CDR3: CATALQGNNQPQHF. The DNA of the CDR3 is TGTGCCACTGCCCTACAGGGAAACAATCAGCCCCAGCATTTT.

V is TRBV2 and J is TRBJ1-2; 7 bases fit TRBD1. The CDR3 length is 14 residues. CDR1 and CDR2 from the germline V gene are SNHLY and FYNNEI. The V and J ends lost 6 bases and 0 bases, in that order; junction bases with no gene match: 4. CDR3 nucleotides: TGTGCCAGCAGACCGACAGGGACTAACTATGGCTACACCTTC. Translated: CASRPTGTNYGYTF.

The J gene is TRBJ2-7, the V gene TRBV30, with a possible D match to TRBD2 (5 bases). V was trimmed by 4 bases and J by 3 bases, leaving 13 bases between them. CDR1 is GTSNPN, CDR2 SVGIG, per germline (reference sequence). The CDR3 sequence is 13 residues long. CDR3 sequence: CAWTDSDFYEQYF. The CDR3 DNA is TGTGCCTGGACCGATAGCGACTTCTACGAGCAGTACTTC.

This rearrangement joins TRBV3-1 (or the pseudogene TRBV3-2) to TRBJ2-5, with unresolved D. V gave up 3 bases and J gave up 14 bases, with 16 bases separating them. The CDR3 sequence is 12 residues long. In germline, CDR1 is LGHDT, CDR2 YNNKEL (reference sequence). CDR3 nucleotides: TGTGCCAGCAGCCACTTAAATCTCGGTTCATACTTC. This translates into CASSHLNLGSYF.

J is TRBJ2-1 and V is TRBV19, with D unresolved. V lost 10 bases and J 0 bases, leaving 13 bases between the germline ends. The germline V gene has CDR1 LNHDA and CDR2 SQIVND (reference sequence). The CDR3 is 14 residues long. CDR3 protein: CATNEDPSYNEQFF. For the CDR3, the DNA is TGTGCCACTAACGAAGATCCCTCCTACAATGAGCAGTTCTTC.

The chain couples TRBV19 to TRBJ1-3, with a tentative D call TRBD1 (6 bases). The CDR3 runs 16 residues. Germline V gene lookup returns CDR1 LNHDA and CDR2 SQIVND (reference sequence). With 2 bases removed from V and 0 bases from J, the gap between germline ends came to 11 bases. For the CDR3, the DNA is TGTGCCAGTAGTATAACAGGGCGCCGCTCTGGAAACACCATATATTTT. The encoded protein is CASSITGRRSGNTIYF.

This clone was found a few times. The CDR3 coding sequence is TGTGCCACCAGTGTTTGCCCCCAGGACTCCTACGAGCAGTACTTC. It translates to CATSVCPQDSYEQYF. The chain combines TRBV24-1 with TRBJ2-7; D unresolved. This CDR3 spans 15 amino acids. Germline values: CDR1 KGHDR, CDR2 SFDVKD. V lost 5 bases and J lost 0, with 13 bases in between.